The sequence of this T cell receptor (beta chain) was determined in a study of T cell responses to AZD1222 COVID-19 vaccine. Overall study findings and caveats: Every sample of the repertoires postdated the peak T cell response.

The CDR3 has 14 residues. V was trimmed by 7 bases and J by 4 bases, leaving 16 bases between them. The germline V gene has CDR1 SGHAT and CDR2 FQNNGV. Remarks on this clone: Its antigen is not identified.

TCRdb's copy holds only in-frame clones and misses some; the assay was immunoSEQ multiplex PCR. The sample holds 250,000 to 300,000 clones, 90% to 95% seen once. Sequenced here: peripheral blood, sampled 28 days after the second AZD1222 dose. The chain combines TRBV11-2 with TRBJ1-2, with D perhaps matching TRBD1 (6 bases). The receptor was isolated from an adult who received the AZD1222 COVID-19 vaccine. CDR3: CASTPSRGGYGYTF. The CDR3 DNA is TGTGCCAGCACCCCTTCCAGAGGGGGCTATGGCTACACCTTC.